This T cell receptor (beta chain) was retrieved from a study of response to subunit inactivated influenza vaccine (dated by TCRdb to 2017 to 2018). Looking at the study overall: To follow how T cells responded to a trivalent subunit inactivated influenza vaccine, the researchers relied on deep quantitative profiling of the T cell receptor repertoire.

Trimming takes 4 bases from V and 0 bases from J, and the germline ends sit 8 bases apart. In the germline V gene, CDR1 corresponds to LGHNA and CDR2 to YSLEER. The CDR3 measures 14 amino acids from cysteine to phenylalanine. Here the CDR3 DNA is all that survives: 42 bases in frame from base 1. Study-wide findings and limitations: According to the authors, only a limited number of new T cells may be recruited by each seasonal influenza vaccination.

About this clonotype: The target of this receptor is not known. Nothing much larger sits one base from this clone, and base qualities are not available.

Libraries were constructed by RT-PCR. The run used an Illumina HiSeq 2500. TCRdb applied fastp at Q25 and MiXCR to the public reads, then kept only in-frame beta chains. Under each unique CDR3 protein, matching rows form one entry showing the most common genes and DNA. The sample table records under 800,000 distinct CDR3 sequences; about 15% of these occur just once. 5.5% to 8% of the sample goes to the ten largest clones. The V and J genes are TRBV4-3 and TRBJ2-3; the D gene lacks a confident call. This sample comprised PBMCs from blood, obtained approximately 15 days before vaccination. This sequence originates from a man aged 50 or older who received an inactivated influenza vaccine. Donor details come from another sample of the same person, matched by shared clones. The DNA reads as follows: TGCGCCAGCAGCCGCAAGGGTAGCACAGATACGCAGTATTTT. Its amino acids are CASSRKGSTDTQYF.